The sequence of this T cell receptor beta chain was determined in a study of shared clonotypes between healthy human individuals. Using immunoSEQ multiplex PCR, the repertoire was profiled, and TCRdb retains in-frame clones only, with some absent. The sample consists of fewer than 2.5 million clones, 80% to 95% of them appearing once. The clonotype originates from a man younger than 30 in good health. Some clones in this sample may be carry-over from other donors' samples. The specimen sequenced was naive CD4+ T cells from PBMCs. Subset specified: CD45RA+ positively selected.

CDR3 sequence: CASSPQGVQETQYF. The DNA for the CDR3 is TGTGCCAGCAGCCCGCAGGGGGTTCAAGAGACCCAGTACTTC. This chain joins TRBV5-5 and TRBJ2-5, with 7 bases identical to TRBD1. Germline loops: CDR1 SGHKS, CDR2 YYEKEE (reference sequence). The CDR3 contains 14 residues. Unmatched junction bases numbered 5, after V lost 4 bases and J lost 2 bases. The whole variable domain, remainder taken from reference TRBV5-5 and TRBJ2-5, is DAGVTQSPTHLIKTRGQQVTLRCSPISGHKSVSWYQQVLGQGPQFIFQYYEKEERGRGNFPDRFSARQFPNYSSELNVNALLLGDSALYLCASSPQGVQETQYFGPGTRLLVL.